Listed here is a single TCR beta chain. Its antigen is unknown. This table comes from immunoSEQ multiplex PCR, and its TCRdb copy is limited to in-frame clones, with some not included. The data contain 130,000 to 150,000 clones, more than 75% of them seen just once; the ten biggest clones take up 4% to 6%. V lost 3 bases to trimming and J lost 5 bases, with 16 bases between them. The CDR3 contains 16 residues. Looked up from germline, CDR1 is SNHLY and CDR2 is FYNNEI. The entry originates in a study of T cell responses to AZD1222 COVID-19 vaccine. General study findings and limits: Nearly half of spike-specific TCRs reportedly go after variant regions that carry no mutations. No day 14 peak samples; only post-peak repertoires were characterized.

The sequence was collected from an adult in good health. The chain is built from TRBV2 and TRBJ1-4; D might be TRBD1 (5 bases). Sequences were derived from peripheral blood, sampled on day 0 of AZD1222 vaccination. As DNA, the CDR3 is TGTGCCAGCAGTGATAGCCTGTCGGGGGGGAATGAAAAACTGTTTTTT. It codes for CASSDSLSGGNEKLFF.